Listed below are T cell receptor beta chains from one sample, sequenced in a study of blood T cell repertoires in COVID-19. Sequencing was performed with immunoSEQ multiplex PCR; in TCRdb, only in-frame clones are kept and a portion is missing. The repertoire has more than 85,000 clones, 82% of them found once; the top ten carry approximately 18%. Material for sequencing was peripheral blood. These receptors were obtained from an elderly man with acute or convalescent COVID-19. Both conserved end residues are trimmed from each CDR3. The order of the fields is V gene, CDR3 protein.

v_call: TRBV6-5
cdr3_aa: ASSLQGAGEQF

v_call: TRBV30
cdr3_aa: AWSSGEMQPQH

v_call: TRBV6-1
cdr3_aa: ASSEAGGQPQH

v_call: TRBV2
cdr3_aa: ASSAAQGSGNTIY

v_call: TRBV27
cdr3_aa: ASSLTGSEEKLF

v_call: TRBV7-2
cdr3_aa: ASSPGTGGGDTEAF

v_call: TRBV9
cdr3_aa: ASSVGLSTDTQY

v_call: TRBV19
cdr3_aa: ASSRKVGQGADETQY

v_call: TRBV7-2
cdr3_aa: ASSLGAGNPYGYT

v_call: TRBV5-1
cdr3_aa: ASSATGSNQPQH

v_call: TRBV7-2
cdr3_aa: ASSSFPAAVNEKLF

v_call: TRBV4-1
cdr3_aa: ASRPNDGSSYNEQF

v_call: TRBV5-1
cdr3_aa: ASSQDVDRGLANTEAF

v_call: TRBV10-1
cdr3_aa: ASSGQGSYGYT

v_call: TRBV6-1
cdr3_aa: ASSEYRPGNNSPLH

v_call: TRBV11-2
cdr3_aa: ASSPTGVNGYT

v_call: TRBV6-6
cdr3_aa: ASSSRNIQY

v_call: TRBV18
cdr3_aa: ASSPRAAINLNTEAF

v_call: TRBV6-5
cdr3_aa: ASSYDTSGSTAQY

v_call: TRBV7-6
cdr3_aa: ASTNDGGSYNEQF

v_call: TRBV2
cdr3_aa: ASSRQENYGYT

v_call: TRBV19
cdr3_aa: ASTTTPGQGRGYT

v_call: TRBV6-7
cdr3_aa: ASRSGPAF